This T cell receptor (beta chain) was retrieved from a study of blood T cell repertoires in COVID-19. About the study: Collection of acute and convalescent COVID-19 samples took place in the United States, Italy and Spain. Sources were T cells, B-cell-depleted T cells, or PBMCs; the material itself was cDNA or gDNA.

V lost 5 bases and J lost 5; bases outside the gene matches: 8. Germline V gives CDR1 MGHDK, CDR2 SYGVNS. The length of the CDR3 is 14 residues. Sequencing was performed with immunoSEQ multiplex PCR; in TCRdb, only in-frame clones are kept and a portion is missing. The sample records about 290,000 clones, about 89% being singletons. The chain has TRBV25-1 and TRBJ1-2; 7 bases are shared with TRBD1. Sample: peripheral blood. This receptor was obtained from a woman aged 40 to 55 who had recovered from COVID-19. The CDR3 coding sequence is TGTGCCAGCAGTACTGAGACAGGGCTGTATGGCTACACCTTC. Its protein product is CASSTETGLYGYTF.